This T cell receptor (beta chain) came from a study of T cells in women clearing cervical HPV infection. Study background: Case blood was drawn when the lesion was first found; control blood after infection became undetectable. HLA type could not be excluded as a confounder.

Turning to this clone: The CDR3 is cut off 3 residues early in the read; its end comes from the germline J gene.

This table comes from immunoSEQ multiplex PCR, and its TCRdb copy is limited to in-frame clones, with some not included. The listing records tens of thousands of clones. Cervical HPV DNA detected by MY09/MY11 PCR, typed by dot-blot. V was clipped by 0 bases and J by 0 bases; unmatched bases: 5. CDR3 length: 16 amino acids. In germline, CDR1 is DFQATT, CDR2 SNEGSKA (reference sequence). This clonotype originated in a woman between 18 and 75 years old with a cervical HPV16 infection that either progressed to CIN3+ or cleared (not recorded which). The J gene is TRBJ2-5, the V gene TRBV20-1; 9 positions match TRBD2. The sample consisted of blood buffy coat. CDR3 sequence reads: CSARDPSGGNQETQYF. The CDR3 bases that were read are TGCAGTGCTAGAGATCCCAGCGGGGGGAACCAAGAGACC.